One and the same sample provided the 28 T cell receptor beta chains below, sequenced in a study of blood T cell repertoires in COVID-19. Repertoires were generated with immunoSEQ multiplex PCR, while TCRdb's copy carries only in-frame clones and drops some. Of roughly 97,000 clones in the sample, approximately 80% were seen once. The sample comprised peripheral blood. The receptor source for this set is a man in his 70s with acute or convalescent COVID-19.

This sequence joins TRBV4-1 and TRBJ2-7; TRBD2 agrees at 9 bases. Germline V lookup: CDR1 MGHRA, CDR2 YSYEKL. The CDR3 is 16 amino acids. After removal of 0 bases from V and 4 bases from J, the junction contained 7 bases not matched to a gene. The CDR3 reads CASSQDYGSGGYEQYV. In nucleotides, the CDR3 is TGCGCCAGCAGCCAAGATTATGGTAGCGGGGGATACGAGCAGTACGTC.

The rearrangement links TRBV6-5 to TRBJ2-5; 8 bases align to TRBD1. The CDR3 is made up of 16 amino acids. V was clipped by 0 bases and J by 1 base; unmatched bases: 4. Germline CDR1 and CDR2: MNHEY and SVGAGI. The CDR3 sequence: CASSYSGTGRQETQYF. The CDR3 region has the DNA TGTGCCAGCAGTTACTCGGGGACAGGCCGCCAAGAGACCCAGTACTTC.

V and J are TRBV12-2 and TRBJ2-7; TRBD1 is taken as the D call from the table, unchecked against the DNA. TRBV12-2 is flagged as a pseudogene. This CDR3 contains 14 residues. The CDR3 sequence is CASRRRRRGREQYV. The CDR3 DNA is TGTGCAAGTCGCCGAAGAAGGAGGGGGCGAGAGCAGTACGTC.

V gene TRBV5-6 combines with J gene TRBJ2-7; TRBD1 matches at 8 bases. CDR1 and CDR2 from the germline V gene are SGHDT and YYEEEE. Germline trimming cut 5 bases from V and 0 bases from J; bases unmatched to any gene: 16. This CDR3 contains 18 residues. Written as DNA, the CDR3 is TGTGCCAGCAGGAAAACTACCTCCCCGGGACAGGCCTCCTACGAGCAGTACGTC. This translates into CASRKTTSPGQASYEQYV.

This clone has a count of ten or more. The J gene is TRBJ2-2, the V gene TRBV28; tentatively, D is TRBD1 (6 bases). Germline V lookup: CDR1 MDHEN, CDR2 SYDVKM. Trimming removed 4 bases at V and 2 bases at J, with 8 bases between. This CDR3 comprises 14 residues. In DNA form, the CDR3 reads TGTGCCAGCAGTTGGGACACCAACACCGGGGAGCTGTTTTTT. Its translation: CASSWDTNTGELFF.

This clone showed up just a few times. The chain joins TRBV27 to TRBJ1-2; no reliable D call. V lost 5 bases, J lost 5 bases, and 12 bases lay in between. CDR3 length equals 13 residues. Germline V gene data show CDR1 as MNHEY and CDR2 as SMNVEV (reference sequence). CDR3 sequence reads: CASSPVEEYGYTF. CDR3 coding DNA: TGTGCCAGCAGTCCAGTGGAGGAGTATGGCTACACCTTC.

The rearrangement links TRBV11-2 to TRBJ2-7, with 8 bases aligning to TRBD2. Germline CDR1 and CDR2: SGHAT and FQNNGV. The ends lost 5 bases at V and 2 bases at J; junction bases unmatched: 8. The CDR3 extends over 15 amino acids. The CDR3 loop reads CASSPTSGLTYEQYF. CDR3 nucleotides: TGTGCCAGCAGCCCCACTAGCGGACTGACCTACGAGCAGTACTTC.

The V gene is TRBV7-9, the J gene TRBJ1-6; 7 bases map to TRBD1. The J segment lost 9 bases and the V segment lost 5 bases, leaving 16 bases of the junction unmatched. Germline lookup yields CDR1 SEHNR and CDR2 FQNEAQ (reference sequence). There are 17 residues in the CDR3. DNA of the CDR3: TGTGCCAGCAGCCCCCCTTTAGGGGGCAGGGAGGCTTCACCCCTCCACTTT. This translates into CASSPPLGGREASPLHF.

This chain connects TRBV6-5 to TRBJ1-2; D unclear. The CDR3 sequence is 13 residues long. V dropped 8 bases and J dropped 4 bases, with 14 bases sitting between them. CDR1 is MNHEY and CDR2 is SVGAGI in the germline V gene. The CDR3 sequence: CASGRVEGYGYTF. CDR3 coding DNA: TGTGCCAGCGGGCGGGTCGAGGGCTATGGCTACACCTTC.

This chain uses TRBV5-1 with TRBJ1-1; a possible D gene is TRBD1 (5 bases). The CDR3 spans 15 residues. Trimming cost V 4 bases and J 4 bases, with 17 bases left between them. The V gene's germline CDR1 is SGHRS and CDR2 YFSETQ. Here the CDR3 DNA reads TGCGCCAGCAGCCCTCTCGGACAAACGGGCACTGAAGCTTTCTTT. Its translation: CASSPLGQTGTEAFF.

This chain uses TRBV24-1 with TRBJ2-2; TRBD1 might be the D (6 bases). Trimming took off 1 base at V and 5 bases at J, with 13 bases between the two ends. This CDR3 has 16 residues. Germline CDR1 is KGHDR and CDR2 is SFDVKD. CDR3 sequence: CATSDFSQGGTGELFF. CDR3 nucleotide sequence: TGTGCCACCAGTGATTTTTCACAGGGTGGTACCGGGGAGCTGTTTTTT.

The chain recombines TRBV3-1 (or the pseudogene TRBV3-2) with TRBJ2-1, with TRBD2 matching 10 bases. This CDR3 comprises 16 residues. Germline lookup yields CDR1 LGHDT and CDR2 YNNKEL (reference sequence). The V segment lost 1 base and the J segment 12 bases; nucleotides outside the gene matches: 12. The CDR3 coding sequence is TGTGCCAGCAGCCAAGCGGTAGTAGCGGGAGGTCTATTGCAGTTCTTC. It translates to CASSQAVVAGGLLQFF.

The J gene is TRBJ2-2, the V gene TRBV3-1 (or the pseudogene TRBV3-2), with a weak D call TRBD2 (6 bases). Trimming cost V 0 bases and J 5 bases, with 13 bases left between them. This CDR3 spans 16 amino acids. Germline V lookup: CDR1 LGHDT, CDR2 YNNKEL (reference sequence). The CDR3 sequence is CASSQDRLVRTGELFF. The CDR3 DNA reads TGTGCCAGCAGCCAAGATCGACTAGTAAGGACCGGGGAGCTGTTTTTT.

V usage is TRBV10-2 and J usage is TRBJ2-7; tentatively, D is TRBD2 (5 bases). V was trimmed by 3 bases and J by 5 bases, leaving 14 bases between them. This CDR3 has 14 amino acids. CDR1 and CDR2 from the germline V gene are WSHSY and SAAADI. CDR3 region: CASSEMGSVHEQYV. For the CDR3, the DNA is TGCGCCAGCAGTGAAATGGGGAGTGTACACGAGCAGTACGTC.

The rearrangement joins TRBV28 to TRBJ1-2, with D possibly matching TRBD1 (5 bases). Trimming removed 2 bases at V and 8 bases at J, with 9 bases between. The CDR3 extends over 12 amino acids. Germline CDR1 reads MDHEN; CDR2 reads SYDVKM. The CDR3 sequence: CASSLQGWGYTF. CDR3 in DNA: TGTGCCAGCAGTTTACAGGGTTGGGGCTACACCTTC.

The CDR3 spells CASSWTGKGTDTQYF. The CDR3 region has the DNA TGTGCCAGCAGTTGGACAGGTAAAGGCACAGATACGCAGTATTTT. The J gene is TRBJ2-3, the V gene TRBV28; 7 nucleotides match TRBD1. This CDR3 spans 15 amino acids. CDR1 is MDHEN, CDR2 SYDVKM, per germline. With 4 bases clipped from V and 1 base from J, the junction kept 5 bases outside the gene matches.

The gene calls are TRBV6-6 and TRBJ1-5; D is uncertain. CDR1 and CDR2 from the germline V gene are MNHNY and SVGAGI (reference sequence). V lost 6 bases and J 7 bases, leaving 10 bases between the germline ends. This CDR3 spans 12 amino acids. The CDR3 loop reads CASSPSPQPQHF. The CDR3, as DNA: TGTGCCAGCAGCCCTAGTCCCCAGCCCCAGCATTTT.

V and J are TRBV18 and TRBJ1-2, with D perhaps matching TRBD1 (5 bases). Per germline, CDR1 KGHSH and CDR2 LQKENI. V lost 3 bases, J lost 4 bases, and 15 bases lay in between. The CDR3 is 15 residues long. CDR3 sequence: CASSPAGRGVYGYTF. CDR3 in DNA: TGTGCCAGCTCACCGGCAGGGCGGGGTGTCTATGGCTACACCTTC.

V is TRBV28 and J is TRBJ2-1, with D perhaps matching TRBD2 (5 bases). The CDR3 is 15 amino acids. Germline V lookup: CDR1 MDHEN, CDR2 SYDVKM. Trimming removed 1 base from V and 3 bases from J, with 10 bases in between. CDR3: CASSLYPAGYNEQFF. The CDR3, as DNA: TGTGCCAGCAGTTTATACCCCGCGGGCTACAATGAGCAGTTCTTC.

The chain has TRBV5-4 and TRBJ1-6, with 7 bases identical to TRBD1. V lost 4 bases to trimming and J lost 10 bases; unmatched junction nucleotides: 11. CDR3 length: 15 residues. Germline-derived CDR1 and CDR2 are SGHNT and YYREEE (reference sequence). The CDR3 DNA reads TGTGCCAGCAGCATCAACAGGGGAGTAGGATCACCCCTCCACTTT. Residues: CASSINRGVGSPLHF.

Only a few counts were recorded for this clone. This chain links TRBV5-6 with TRBJ2-3, with D unclear. The CDR3 sequence is 15 residues long. CDR1 is SGHDT and CDR2 is YYEEEE in the germline V gene. V lost 0 bases, J lost 4 bases, and 12 bases lay in between. The CDR3: CASSLARLLADTQYF. CDR3 DNA: TGTGCCAGCAGCTTGGCCAGGCTACTGGCAGATACGCAGTATTTT.

This clone appeared a single time. The chain employs TRBV27 and TRBJ2-7; TRBD1 is a possible D gene (6 bases). The CDR3 spans 16 residues. V was shortened by 4 bases and J by 4 bases, with 20 bases between the two germline ends. Germline V gives CDR1 MNHEY, CDR2 SMNVEV (reference sequence). The CDR3 loop is CASSSQQGGGGYEQYF. The CDR3 region has the DNA TGTGCCAGCAGTTCCCAACAGGGCGGCGGAGGTTACGAGCAGTACTTC.

The chain joins TRBV4-1 to TRBJ1-6; perhaps TRBD1 as D (5 bases). The CDR3 has 12 amino acids. Looked up from germline, CDR1 is MGHRA and CDR2 is YSYEKL. The germline V and J ends were trimmed by 3 bases and 9 bases, with 6 bases remaining between them. CDR3 in amino acids: CASSQGGSPLHF. CDR3 sequence (DNA): TGCGCCAGCAGCCAGGGGGGTTCACCCCTCCACTTT.

This clone was recorded many times. This chain's CDR3 is CASSPPIASPLHF. The CDR3 DNA reads as TGTGCCAGCAGCCCGCCCATAGCCTCACCCCTCCACTTT. The chain uses TRBV28 and TRBJ1-6, with D hard to call. V was trimmed by 6 bases and J by 10 bases, leaving 13 bases between them. Germline assignment: CDR1 MDHEN and CDR2 SYDVKM. CDR3 size: 13 residues. The whole variable domain, remainder taken from reference TRBV28 and TRBJ1-6, is DVKVTQSSRYLVKRTGEKVFLECVQDMDHENMFWYRQDPGLGLRLIYFSYDVKMKEKGDIPEGYSVSREKKERFSLILESASTNQTSMYLCASSPPIASPLHFGNGTRLTVT.

The chain combines TRBV27 with TRBJ1-5, with 8 bases lining up with TRBD1. V lost 6 bases and J lost 7; bases outside the gene matches: 11. Germline CDR1 MNHEY, CDR2 SMNVEV (reference sequence). This CDR3 is built from 15 residues. The DNA of the CDR3 is TGTGCCAGCAGCGAAGGACGGACAGGGAACCAGCCCCAGCATTTT. Translated: CASSEGRTGNQPQHF.

This clone was picked up one time. The rearrangement uses TRBV7-3 and TRBJ2-5; 9 positions agree with TRBD2. J lost 2 bases, V lost 5 bases, and 3 bases had no gene match. Germline CDR1 SGHTA, CDR2 FQGTGA. The CDR3 length is 14 residues. The CDR3: CASSPTSGQETQYF. The CDR3 bases are TGTGCCAGCAGCCCGACTAGCGGACAAGAGACCCAGTACTTC. Full variable domain (missing parts from reference TRBV7-3 and TRBJ2-5): GAGVSQTPSNKVTEKGKYVELRCDPISGHTALYWYRQSLGQGPEFLIYFQGTGAADDSGLPNDRFFAVRPEGSVSTLKIQRTERGDSAVYLCASSPTSGQETQYFGPGTRLLVL.

This clone appeared a single time. The chain joins TRBV11-2 to TRBJ2-7; D possibly corresponds to TRBD2 (6 bases). The CDR3 covers 15 residues. Germline V gene lookup returns CDR1 SGHAT and CDR2 FQNNGV. V was clipped by 5 bases and J by 3 bases, with 17 bases between them. This CDR3 reads CASSLYRGKSYEQYF. CDR3 in DNA: TGTGCCAGCAGCCTTTACCGGGGGAAAAGCTACGAGCAGTACTTC.

V is TRBV5-6 and J is TRBJ2-7; 7 bases are a match to TRBD1. The junction had 13 bases not matched to a gene; V was cut back by 5 bases and J by 2 bases. The CDR3 is made up of 16 amino acids. Germline CDR1 is SGHDT and CDR2 is YYEEEE. In DNA form, the CDR3 reads TGTGCCAGCAGGGTTGGGACAGACCACCTAACCTACGAGCAGTACGTC. This sequence encodes CASRVGTDHLTYEQYV.